This T cell receptor beta chain was captured by sequencing in a study of T cell responses to AZD1222 COVID-19 vaccine. Whole-study results and caveats: Donors, mostly white British, included more females; clonal diversity was possibly underestimated. As reported, nearly half of all spike-specific TCRs target variant regions that are unmutated. Along spike, vaccine-associated CD4 TCRs were found throughout, with dominance at 160-218 and 743-854.

On this clone: The antigen is unknown.

Produced via immunoSEQ multiplex PCR; TCRdb's table is partial and in-frame only. Here the sample spans 90,000 to 100,000 clones, 87% being singletons. Germline lookup yields CDR1 SGDLS and CDR2 YYNGEE. V gave up 3 bases and J gave up 5 bases, with 8 bases separating them. The CDR3 spans 12 residues. The specimen was peripheral blood, collected on day 0 of AZD1222 vaccination. V and J are TRBV9 and TRBJ2-5; weak D call: TRBD1 (5 bases). This TCR derives from an adult in good health. The CDR3 DNA sequence: TGTGCCAGCAGCGGATCAGGGGAGACCCAGTACTTC. Amino acid sequence: CASSGSGETQYF.